Listed below are T cell receptor beta chains from one sample, sequenced in a study of shared clonotypes between healthy human individuals. Sequencing used immunoSEQ multiplex PCR; TCRdb keeps in-frame clones, though not all of them. Of some 2,000,000 clones listed, around 96% are singletons. The sequenced sample was naive CD8+ T cells sorted from blood. Receptors originate from a young man in good health. Both conserved end residues are part of each CDR3. A D gene is named only where the DNA matches it firmly. A clone size is listed for some rows: how often the clone was seen (once, few, many), or a class if it is expanded.

J	V	D	size	CDR3	DNA
TRBJ2-5	TRBV11-2	TRBD2	NA	CASSLALAETQETQYF	TGTGCCAGCAGCTTAGCGCTAGCGGAAACCCAAGAGACCCAGTACTTC
TRBJ2-1	TRBV7-9	TRBD2	NA	CASSLGSGRGYEQFF	TGTGCCAGCAGCCTAGGGAGCGGGAGGGGCTATGAGCAGTTCTTC
TRBJ1-1	TRBV30	TRBD1	NA	CAWNPTGGGTEAFF	TGTGCCTGGAACCCGACAGGGGGCGGGACTGAAGCTTTCTTT
TRBJ1-5	TRBV27	NA	NA	CASRNTGSGQPQHF	TGTGCCAGCAGGAACACAGGGTCGGGTCAGCCCCAGCATTTT
TRBJ1-2	TRBV19	NA	NA	CASSPGVNYGYTF	TGTGCCAGTAGTCCAGGGGTAAACTATGGCTACACCTTC
TRBJ2-2	TRBV6-6	TRBD2	NA	CASNVAGSNTGELFF	TGTGCCAGCAATGTAGCGGGATCGAACACCGGGGAGCTGTTTTTT
TRBJ1-2	TRBV27	NA	NA	CASSPAWGNYTF	TGTGCCAGCAGCCCTGCCTGGGGAAACTACACCTTC
TRBJ2-3	TRBV9	TRBD1	NA	CASSDGTGGLDTQYF	TGTGCCAGCAGCGACGGGACAGGGGGCTTGGATACGCAGTATTTT
TRBJ2-5	TRBV10-2	NA	NA	CASSDPRVGIGTQYF	TGCGCCAGCAGTGATCCCAGGGTGGGCATAGGGACCCAGTACTTC
TRBJ2-7	TRBV9	NA	NA	CASSGGFSYEQYF	TGTGCCAGCAGCGGTGGATTCTCCTACGAGCAGTACTTC
TRBJ2-1	TRBV15	NA	NA	CATSSEGSWGNNEQFF	TGTGCCACCAGCAGTGAGGGGAGTTGGGGGAACAATGAGCAGTTCTTC
TRBJ2-3	TRBV27	TRBD2	NA	CASMMTSGLTDTQYF	TGTGCCAGCATGATGACTAGCGGCCTCACAGATACGCAGTATTTT
TRBJ2-5	TRBV7-8	TRBD2	NA	CASSPPGLAGVETQYF	TGTGCCAGCAGTCCTCCGGGACTAGCGGGAGTTGAGACCCAGTACTTC
TRBJ2-1	TRBV5-6	TRBD2	NA	CASSLHLEGGPRDEQFF	TGTGCCAGCAGCTTGCATTTAGAGGGAGGGCCTAGAGATGAGCAGTTCTTC
TRBJ2-1	TRBV4-1	TRBD2	NA	CASSQDGEGRYEQFF	TGCGCCAGCAGCCAAGATGGGGAGGGCCGGTATGAGCAGTTCTTC
TRBJ2-1	TRBV13	TRBD1	NA	CASSFGQGYNEQFF	TGTGCCAGCAGCTTTGGACAGGGGTACAATGAGCAGTTCTTC
TRBJ2-7	TRBV14	NA	NA	CASSVGAGYEQYF	TGTGCCAGCAGCGTGGGGGCTGGGTACGAGCAGTACTTC
TRBJ2-1	TRBV5-1	NA	NA	CASSLRIGTISYNEQFF	TGCGCCAGCAGCTTAAGAATAGGGACGATTTCCTACAATGAGCAGTTCTTC
TRBJ2-1	TRBV7-9	NA	NA	CASSLVWSAYYNEQFF	TGTGCCAGCAGCTTAGTATGGTCAGCATACTACAATGAGCAGTTCTTC
TRBJ2-7	TRBV9	TRBD1	NA	CASSALKQGVHEQYF	TGTGCCAGCAGCGCCCTGAAACAGGGGGTGCACGAGCAGTACTTC
TRBJ2-3	TRBV6-5	NA	NA	CASSYMGNTDTQYF	TGTGCCAGCAGTTACATGGGGAACACAGATACGCAGTATTTT
TRBJ1-1	TRBV30	NA	NA	CAWGTGQSNTEAFF	TGTGCCTGGGGGACCGGACAGTCGAACACTGAAGCTTTCTTT
TRBJ2-1	TRBV9	NA	NA	CASSGRNYNEQFF	TGTGCCAGCAGCGGACGAAACTACAATGAGCAGTTCTTC
TRBJ2-7	TRBV6-6	NA	NA	CASSYSGTDEQYF	TGTGCCAGCAGTTACTCCGGGACGGACGAGCAGTACTTC
TRBJ2-7	TRBV9	NA	NA	CASSPIDSKAYEQYF	TGTGCCAGCAGCCCTATAGACAGTAAAGCCTACGAGCAGTACTTC
TRBJ1-1	TRBV10-1	NA	NA	CASSEFGGSAEAFF	TGCGCCAGCAGTGAGTTTGGAGGTAGCGCTGAAGCTTTCTTT
TRBJ1-1	TRBV7-9	NA	once	CASRGDTEAFF	TGTGCCAGCAGAGGGGACACTGAAGCTTTCTTT
TRBJ2-6	TRBV9	NA	NA	CASSVYSGANVLTF	TGTGCCAGCAGCGTGTACTCTGGGGCCAACGTCCTGACTTTC
TRBJ1-5	TRBV7-9	NA	NA	CASSTGLSPQHF	TGTGCCAGCAGCACGGGACTTAGTCCCCAGCATTTT
TRBJ1-1	TRBV19	TRBD1	NA	CASSMGDRGDTEAFF	TGTGCCAGTAGTATGGGGGACAGGGGTGACACTGAAGCTTTCTTT
TRBJ1-5	TRBV2	NA	NA	CASSERREGWQPQHF	TGTGCCAGCAGTGAAAGGCGAGAGGGCTGGCAGCCCCAGCATTTT
TRBJ2-7	TRBV6-1	NA	NA	CASSVRDYEQYF	TGTGCCAGCAGTGTTAGAGACTACGAGCAGTACTTC
TRBJ1-1	TRBV25-1	NA	NA	CASSDMETYPNTEAFF	TGTGCCAGCAGTGACATGGAAACGTATCCGAACACTGAAGCTTTCTTT
TRBJ2-7	TRBV27	TRBD1	NA	CASGGTGLGYEQYF	TGTGCCAGCGGGGGGACAGGGCTAGGGTACGAGCAGTACTTC
TRBJ1-1	TRBV27	TRBD1	NA	CASRLTGGNTEAFF	TGTGCCAGCAGACTGACAGGGGGCAACACTGAAGCTTTCTTT
TRBJ1-3	TRBV28	NA	NA	CASTGGFLDNTIYF	TGTGCCAGCACTGGGGGATTTCTGGACAACACCATATATTTT
TRBJ1-1	TRBV6-6	TRBD1	NA	CASSTDRAPEAFF	TGTGCCAGCAGTACAGACAGGGCCCCTGAAGCTTTCTTT
TRBJ1-2	TRBV6-5	NA	once	CASSLTGYYGYTF	TGTGCCAGCAGTCTGACAGGTTACTATGGCTACACCTTC
TRBJ2-5	TRBV5-1	NA	NA	CASSLVPKETQYF	TGCGCCAGCAGCTTGGTCCCCAAAGAGACCCAGTACTTC
TRBJ2-5	TRBV7-9	TRBD1	few	CASSSGQGQETQYF	TGTGCCAGCAGCTCGGGACAGGGGCAAGAGACCCAGTACTTC
TRBJ2-7	TRBV27	TRBD1	NA	CASSSYRGEQYF	TGTGCCAGCAGTTCATACAGGGGCGAGCAGTACTTC
TRBJ1-1	TRBV10-3	TRBD1	once	CATESPGTGGKEAFF	TGTGCCACAGAATCCCCCGGGACAGGGGGCAAGGAAGCTTTCTTT
TRBJ2-1	TRBV6-1	TRBD1	NA	CASSRDSTYNEQFF	TGTGCCAGCAGTCGGGACAGCACTTACAATGAGCAGTTCTTC
TRBJ2-6	TRBV9	NA	NA	CASREPGSSGANVLTF	TGTGCCAGCAGAGAGCCTGGAAGCTCTGGGGCCAACGTCCTGACTTTC
TRBJ1-2	TRBV4-1	TRBD1	NA	CASSRSGGDYGYTF	TGCGCCAGCAGCCGATCAGGGGGGGACTATGGCTACACCTTC
TRBJ1-1	TRBV15	NA	NA	CATSRIPRKNTEAFF	TGTGCCACCAGCAGAATCCCAAGAAAAAACACTGAAGCTTTCTTT
TRBJ1-2	TRBV11-2	NA	few	CASSLRRDQVYTF	TGTGCCAGCAGCTTGAGAAGGGATCAGGTCTACACCTTC
TRBJ1-6	TRBV27	NA	NA	CASSSPGQNPSSYNSPLHF	TGTGCCAGCAGTTCCCCCGGACAGAATCCTAGCTCCTATAATTCACCCCTCCACTTT
TRBJ2-5	TRBV30	TRBD1	NA	CAWSPDRAEETQYF	TGTGCCTGGAGCCCGGACAGGGCTGAAGAGACCCAGTACTTC
TRBJ2-1	TRBV5-1	NA	NA	CASSLEGRASPPNEQFF	TGCGCCAGCAGCTTGGAGGGGCGGGCATCCCCCCCCAATGAGCAGTTCTTC
TRBJ1-5	TRBV30	NA	NA	CAWSPGRGIQPQHF	TGTGCCTGGAGCCCCGGGAGAGGGATTCAGCCCCAGCATTTT
TRBJ2-6	TRBV27	NA	NA	CASSFFSGANVLTF	TGTGCCAGCAGTTTCTTCTCGGGGGCCAACGTCCTGACTTTC
TRBJ1-5	TRBV19	NA	NA	CASNRADYSNQPQHF	TGTGCCAGTAATCGGGCAGACTATAGCAATCAGCCCCAGCATTTT
TRBJ2-1	TRBV7-9	NA	once	CASSPRESYNEQFF	TGTGCCAGCAGCCCACGGGAGTCCTACAATGAGCAGTTCTTC
TRBJ1-3	TRBV2	TRBD1	NA	CASSEFGQGAGGNTIYF	TGTGCCAGCAGTGAATTCGGACAGGGGGCCGGTGGAAACACCATATATTTT
TRBJ1-1	TRBV29-1	NA	once	CSVEGSNTEAFF	TGCAGCGTTGAAGGCTCGAACACTGAAGCTTTCTTT
TRBJ2-2	TRBV4-1	NA	once	CASSQVKVINTGELFF	TGCGCCAGCAGCCAAGTGAAAGTGATTAACACCGGGGAGCTGTTTTTT
TRBJ2-7	TRBV7-9	NA	NA	CASSHREHSYEQYF	TGTGCCAGCAGTCATAGAGAACACTCCTACGAGCAGTACTTC
TRBJ1-1	TRBV10-2	NA	NA	CASSEREVFGSNTEAFF	TGCGCCAGCAGTGAGAGGGAGGTTTTTGGGTCGAACACTGAAGCTTTCTTT
TRBJ1-2	TRBV5-5	NA	NA	CASSLSRPKGRYTF	TGTGCCAGCAGCTTGTCGAGGCCCAAAGGACGCTACACCTTC